The rows below give T cell receptor beta chains drawn from one sample of a study of OX40 agonist ivuxolimab in advanced cancers. Some clones are missing from TCRdb's copy, which holds only in-frame ones; the method was immunoSEQ multiplex PCR. The data show 20,000 or so clones, 90% seen once. This material consisted of CD4+ or CD8+ T cells sorted from blood, taken in a trial of the OX40 agonist ivuxolimab. Receptor source: an adult with an advanced solid tumor such as melanoma, head and neck, liver or kidney cancer. Each CDR3 is given without its conserved first and last residue. Only some rows state a clone size, as once, few, many or a class for expanded clones.

cdr3_aa: ASTGTSGSSYEQY
clone_size: NA
v_call: TRBV10-2
j_call: TRBJ2-7

cdr3_aa: ASSPRDSPYQETQY
clone_size: NA
v_call: TRBV9
j_call: TRBJ2-5

cdr3_aa: ASSQNTGFNEQF
clone_size: NA
v_call: TRBV4-3
j_call: TRBJ2-1

cdr3_aa: ASSQGTSGDLYTGELF
clone_size: NA
v_call: TRBV5-4
j_call: TRBJ2-2

cdr3_aa: ASSTDTGNEQF
clone_size: few
v_call: TRBV9
j_call: TRBJ2-1

cdr3_aa: ASSLDHQETQY
clone_size: NA
v_call: TRBV13
j_call: TRBJ2-5

cdr3_aa: ASSGTLAVSGELF
clone_size: NA
v_call: TRBV7-2
j_call: TRBJ2-2

cdr3_aa: ASTLDRSAEQF
clone_size: once
v_call: TRBV6-5
j_call: TRBJ2-1

cdr3_aa: SVTGGGVYEQY
clone_size: NA
v_call: TRBV29-1
j_call: TRBJ2-7

cdr3_aa: ASSSTDTQY
clone_size: NA
v_call: TRBV27
j_call: TRBJ2-3

cdr3_aa: ASSHSVFYEQY
clone_size: NA
v_call: TRBV2
j_call: TRBJ2-7

cdr3_aa: ATSRDGGYSNQPQH
clone_size: NA
v_call: TRBV15
j_call: TRBJ1-5

cdr3_aa: ASSPEDLGGFSYEQY
clone_size: NA
v_call: TRBV28
j_call: TRBJ2-7

cdr3_aa: ASSLWGGPGTQY
clone_size: NA
v_call: TRBV5-4
j_call: TRBJ2-5

cdr3_aa: ASSVGTPSSYNEQF
clone_size: NA
v_call: TRBV2
j_call: TRBJ2-1

cdr3_aa: ASSIWTSGRNEQF
clone_size: once
v_call: TRBV19
j_call: TRBJ2-1

cdr3_aa: ATLSITETGELF
clone_size: few
v_call: TRBV7-9
j_call: TRBJ2-2

cdr3_aa: ASSQRIGYEQY
clone_size: NA
v_call: TRBV23-1
j_call: TRBJ2-7

cdr3_aa: ASSYGTGEGYT
clone_size: NA
v_call: TRBV27
j_call: TRBJ1-2

cdr3_aa: SVGEWGDKY
clone_size: NA
v_call: TRBV29-1
j_call: TRBJ2-3

cdr3_aa: ASSPRVPRASYEQY
clone_size: NA
v_call: TRBV11-3
j_call: TRBJ2-7

cdr3_aa: ASSSYTTIDTGELF
clone_size: NA
v_call: TRBV28
j_call: TRBJ2-2

cdr3_aa: ASSIGTALYGYT
clone_size: NA
v_call: TRBV19
j_call: TRBJ1-2

cdr3_aa: ASSLLNYEQY
clone_size: NA
v_call: TRBV7-9
j_call: TRBJ2-7

cdr3_aa: ASSFSGTKFYEQY
clone_size: once
v_call: TRBV27
j_call: TRBJ2-7

cdr3_aa: ASSFVGEWGPDTQY
clone_size: NA
v_call: TRBV28
j_call: TRBJ2-3

cdr3_aa: ASSRQGWGQPQH
clone_size: NA
v_call: TRBV27
j_call: TRBJ1-5

cdr3_aa: ASSVAGLAGTASEQY
clone_size: NA
v_call: TRBV9
j_call: TRBJ2-7

cdr3_aa: ASSQDAASYNEQF
clone_size: NA
v_call: TRBV4-1
j_call: TRBJ2-1

cdr3_aa: ASSHKQGVIYEQY
clone_size: NA
v_call: TRBV11-2
j_call: TRBJ2-7

cdr3_aa: ASSLAFGGRSSYNEQF
clone_size: NA
v_call: TRBV5-1
j_call: TRBJ2-1

cdr3_aa: ASSQGTNTEAF
clone_size: NA
v_call: TRBV4-2
j_call: TRBJ1-1

cdr3_aa: ASSSQGLAGTDTQY
clone_size: NA
v_call: TRBV28
j_call: TRBJ2-3

cdr3_aa: ASSNLAALYEQY
clone_size: few
v_call: TRBV27
j_call: TRBJ2-7

cdr3_aa: ASSNTVSSYNEQF
clone_size: NA
v_call: TRBV27
j_call: TRBJ2-1

cdr3_aa: ASSPQGVIDEDTEAF
clone_size: NA
v_call: TRBV18
j_call: TRBJ1-1

cdr3_aa: ASSSDLWTGELF
clone_size: NA
v_call: TRBV27
j_call: TRBJ2-2

cdr3_aa: ASSQERWGANVLT
clone_size: NA
v_call: TRBV4-3
j_call: TRBJ2-6